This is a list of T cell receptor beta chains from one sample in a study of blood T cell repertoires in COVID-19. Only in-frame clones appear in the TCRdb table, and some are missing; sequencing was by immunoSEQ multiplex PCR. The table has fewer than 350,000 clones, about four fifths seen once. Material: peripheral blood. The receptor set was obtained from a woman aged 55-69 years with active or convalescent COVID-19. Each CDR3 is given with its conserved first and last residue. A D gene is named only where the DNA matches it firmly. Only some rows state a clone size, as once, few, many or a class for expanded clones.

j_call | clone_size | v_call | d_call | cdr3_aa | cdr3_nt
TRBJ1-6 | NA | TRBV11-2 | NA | CASSPAGARNNSPLHF | TGTGCCAGCAGCCCTGCAGGGGCGCGGAATAATTCACCCCTCCACTTT
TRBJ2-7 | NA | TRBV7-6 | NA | CASSLVEGGRNEQYF | TGTGCCAGCAGCTTAGTTGAGGGCGGACGGAACGAGCAGTACTTC
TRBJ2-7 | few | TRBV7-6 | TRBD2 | CASSLVKGGLAVHEQYF | TGTGCCAGCAGCTTAGTAAAAGGAGGGCTAGCGGTCCACGAGCAGTACTTC
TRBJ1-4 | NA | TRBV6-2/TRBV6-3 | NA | CASSYDTPGPEGEKLFF | TGTGCCAGCAGTTACGACACCCCGGGACCGGAGGGCGAAAAACTGTTTTTT
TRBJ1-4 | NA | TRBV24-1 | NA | CATSGGLFF | TGTGCCACCAGTGGAGGACTGTTTTTT
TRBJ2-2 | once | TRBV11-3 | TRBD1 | CASSSGTGYGGELFF | TGTGCCAGCAGCTCCGGGACAGGGTATGGCGGGGAGCTGTTTTTT
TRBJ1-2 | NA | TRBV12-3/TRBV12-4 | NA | CASSNREDGYTF | TGTGCCAGCAGTAACAGGGAAGATGGCTACACCTTC
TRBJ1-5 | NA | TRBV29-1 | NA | CSVGVGGVGQPQHF | TGCAGCGTTGGAGTGGGGGGGGTTGGACAGCCCCAGCATTTT
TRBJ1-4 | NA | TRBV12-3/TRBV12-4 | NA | CASSSYNEKLFF | TGTGCCAGCAGTTCCTATAATGAAAAACTGTTTTTT
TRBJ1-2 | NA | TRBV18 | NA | CASSSGGPGINYGYTF | TGTGCCAGCTCATCGGGAGGCCCCGGGATTAACTATGGCTACACCTTC
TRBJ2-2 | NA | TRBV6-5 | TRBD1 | CASSYSRGQAGELFF | TGTGCCAGCAGTTACTCAAGGGGGCAGGCCGGGGAGCTGTTTTTT
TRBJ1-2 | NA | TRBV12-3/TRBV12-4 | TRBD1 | CASSLGQGRGYTF | TGTGCCAGCAGTTTGGGACAGGGGAGGGGCTACACCTTC
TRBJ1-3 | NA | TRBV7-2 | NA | CASSTTVNTIYF | TGTGCCAGCAGCACGACAGTCAACACCATATATTTT
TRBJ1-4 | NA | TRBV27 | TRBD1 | CASGQGGWKLFF | TGTGCCAGTGGACAGGGAGGGTGGAAACTGTTTTTT
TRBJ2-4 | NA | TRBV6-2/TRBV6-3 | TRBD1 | CASSYLRDRNKNIQYF | TGTGCCAGCAGTTACCTCCGGGACAGAAATAAAAACATTCAGTACTTC
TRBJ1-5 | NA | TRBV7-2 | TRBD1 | CASSAQTGPSQPQHF | TGTGCCAGCAGCGCCCAGACAGGGCCCAGTCAGCCCCAGCATTTT
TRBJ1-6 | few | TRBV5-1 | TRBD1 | CASSLAGDRGSPLHF | TGCGCCAGCAGCTTGGCCGGGGACAGGGGTTCACCCCTCCACTTT
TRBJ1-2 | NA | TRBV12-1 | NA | CASSFVRGRDTNYGYTF | TGTGCCAGCAGCTTTGTTCGGGGAAGGGATACTAACTATGGCTACACCTTC
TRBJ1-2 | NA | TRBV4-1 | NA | CASSHRQGNTNYGYTF | TGCGCCAGCAGCCACCGCCAGGGGAACACTAACTATGGCTACACCTTC
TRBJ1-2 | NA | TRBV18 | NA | CASSPQGNYGYTF | TGTGCCAGCTCACCTCAGGGGAACTATGGCTACACCTTC
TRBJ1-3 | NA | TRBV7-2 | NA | CASSLLGGVGNTIYF | TGTGCCAGCAGCTTATTGGGCGGGGTCGGAAACACCATATATTTT
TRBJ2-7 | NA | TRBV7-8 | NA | CASSSYAGSEEQYF | TGTGCCAGCAGCTCCTACGCGGGGTCGGAAGAGCAGTACTTC
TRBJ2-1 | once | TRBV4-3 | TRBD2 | CASSQDWGGYNEQFF | TGCGCCAGCAGCCAAGATTGGGGGGGCTACAATGAGCAGTTCTTC
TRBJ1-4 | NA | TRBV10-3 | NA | CAISESGDATNEKLFF | TGTGCCATCAGTGAGTCAGGGGATGCAACTAATGAAAAACTGTTTTTT
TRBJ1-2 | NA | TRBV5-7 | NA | CASTLGVTGYGYTF | TGTGCCAGCACGTTGGGGGTGACAGGCTATGGCTACACCTTC
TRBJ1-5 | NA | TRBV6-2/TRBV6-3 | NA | CASSHLKPNQPQHF | TGTGCCAGCAGCCATCTTAAGCCCAATCAGCCCCAGCATTTT
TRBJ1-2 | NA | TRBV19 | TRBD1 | CASTPTGELYGYTF | TGTGCCAGTACCCCGACAGGGGAACTCTATGGCTACACCTTC
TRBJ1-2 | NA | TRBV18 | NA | CASSHGDGYTF | TGTGCCAGCTCACACGGAGATGGCTACACCTTC
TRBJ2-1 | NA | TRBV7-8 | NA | CASSLGRGPYNEQFF | TGTGCCAGCAGCTTAGGGCGGGGGCCTTACAATGAGCAGTTCTTC
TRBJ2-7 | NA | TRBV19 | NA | CASSPQGLDEQYF | TGTGCCAGTAGTCCGCAGGGGCTCGACGAGCAGTACTTC
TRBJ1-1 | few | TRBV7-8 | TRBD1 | CASSLPGTVNTEAFF | TGTGCCAGCAGCTTACCCGGGACAGTGAACACTGAAGCTTTCTTT
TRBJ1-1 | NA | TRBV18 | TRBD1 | CASSPLSGTGGAKTEAFF | TGTGCCAGCTCACCTCTTTCCGGGACAGGGGGCGCGAAGACTGAAGCTTTCTTT
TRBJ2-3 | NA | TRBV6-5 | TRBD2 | CASSPGTSGGATQYF | TGTGCCAGCAGCCCCGGGACTAGCGGGGGGGCTACGCAGTATTTT
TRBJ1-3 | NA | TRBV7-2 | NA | CASSSGAWNTIYF | TGTGCCAGCAGCTCAGGGGCTTGGAACACCATATATTTT
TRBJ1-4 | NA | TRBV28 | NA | CASAGGTEKLFF | TGTGCCAGCGCTGGGGGGACCGAAAAACTGTTTTTT
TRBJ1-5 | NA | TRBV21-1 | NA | CASSNWNGTENSNQPQHF | TGTGCCAGCAGCAATTGGAACGGGACAGAGAATAGCAATCAGCCCCAGCATTTT
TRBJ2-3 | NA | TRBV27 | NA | CASSFSGNTQYF | TGTGCCAGCAGCTTCTCAGGGAACACGCAGTATTTT
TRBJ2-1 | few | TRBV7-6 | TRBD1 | CASSWGQVHAYYNEQFF | TGTGCCAGCAGCTGGGGACAGGTCCACGCTTACTACAATGAGCAGTTCTTC
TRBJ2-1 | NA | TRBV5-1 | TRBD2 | CASSLAPAGGFNEQFF | TGCGCCAGCAGCTTGGCGCCAGCGGGGGGTTTCAATGAGCAGTTCTTC
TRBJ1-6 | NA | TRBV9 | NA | CASSGVLGSNSPLHF | TGTGCCAGCAGCGGAGTTCTCGGGTCTAATTCACCCCTCCACTTT